The following is a T cell receptor (beta chain) sequence with its context. The sample is drawn from a study of T cell repertoires in cytomegalovirus infection. The CDR3 runs to 17 residues. The trim removed 3 bases at V and 6 bases at J, leaving 10 bases unmatched. The germline CDR1 and CDR2 sequences are MNHGY and SAAAGT. TCRdb passed the reads through MiXCR, listing each CDR3 protein once. Of some 450,000 distinct CDR3 sequences listed, approximately 31% are singletons. What was sequenced was PBMCs. This chain uses TRBV6-8 with TRBJ2-2; TRBD2 matches 10 bases. This TCR derives from a human donor in good health (CMV status not recorded). Some clones in this sample may be carry-over from other donors' samples. In nucleotides, the CDR3 is TGTGCCAGCAGTTATTCGAAAGCGGGGGGGTGGTCCGGGGAGCTGTTTTTT. This translates into CASSYSKAGGWSGELFF.